Many counts were recorded for the clone carrying this TCR beta chain. In the source study's methods: Sample-level TCR yields exhibited a median of roughly 96,000, with a range of 23,224 to 690,600. TCRdb passed the RACE reads through MiXCR, listing each CDR3 protein once. TCRdb's processing, not the study's, gives the V and J calls here. The table records around 40,000 distinct CDR3 sequences, about an eighth of them present only once. This specimen belongs to a study of human T cells and chemical hapten exposure. Overall study: For sensitization, 2% DPC was applied to a 2 cm by 2 cm patch of upper inner arm skin.

The sample's time point: patch test 3, about 24 weeks after DPC sensitization. Treatment defined: therapeutic diphenylcyclopropenone sensitization with weekly scalp DPC. Unfractionated whole blood yielded total RNA. V was clipped by 9 bases and J by 10 bases; unmatched bases: 9. The CDR3 covers 13 residues. Looked up from germline, CDR1 is KGHDR and CDR2 is SFDVKD. The source is a woman aged 35 to 49 with alopecia areata. Some clones in this sample may be carry-over from other donors' samples. The source was whole blood, collected in connection with sensitization to the hapten diphenylcyclopropenone (DPC). The genes are TRBV24-1 and TRBJ2-1, with 9 nucleotides matching TRBD2. The CDR3 sequence: CATQPGLAREQFF. In DNA form, the CDR3 reads TGTGCCACCCAGCCGGGACTAGCACGCGAGCAGTTCTTC.